This T cell receptor (beta chain) was captured in a study of identical twins. On this clonotype itself: Its antigen is unknown.

The germline V gene encodes CDR1 DFQATT and CDR2 SNEGSKA (reference sequence). Trimming at V came to 7 bases and at J to 7 bases, leaving 5 bases not matched to a gene. The CDR3 is 14 residues long. Study findings and constraints: Models underpredicted monozygotic twin sharing of out-of-frame TCR alpha. Analyses based on zero insertions could be partly confounded by invariant MAIT and iNKT cells.

TCRdb recomputed calls from the 5' RACE reads with MiXCR, one row per CDR3 protein. The sample has 1.5 million to 2 million distinct CDR3 sequences; around a third are singletons. The chain has TRBV20-1 and TRBJ2-1, with 15 bases matching TRBD2. This clonotype was sampled from a newborn girl in good health. Sequenced sample: cord blood. CDR3 coding DNA: TGCAGTGTCACCGGGACTAGCGGGAGGAATGAGCAGTTCTTC. Protein: CSVTGTSGRNEQFF.